The 12 T cell receptor beta chains listed next were all sequenced from one sample in a study of T cell changes during pregnancy in multiple sclerosis. Sequencing was performed with immunoSEQ multiplex PCR; in TCRdb, only in-frame clones are kept and a portion is missing. The table has some 70,000 clones, over 80% seen once. This specimen consisted of CD8+ T cells from peripheral blood mononuclear cells, obtained in the third trimester of pregnancy. All receptors derive from a female donor in good health, enrolled as a control in a pregnancy study.

The CDR3 sequence is CASSPSGGYTGELFF. Written as DNA, the CDR3 is TGCGCCAGCAGCCCCTCGGGGGGCTACACCGGGGAGCTGTTTTTT. J is TRBJ2-2 and V is TRBV4-3; TRBD2 is a possible D gene (7 bases). This CDR3 has 15 amino acids. Deletions cut 4 bases from V and 3 bases from J, with 12 bases between. The germline CDR1 and CDR2 sequences are LGHNA and YSLEER.

V is TRBV13 and J is TRBJ2-1; 12 bases line up with TRBD1. Germline V gene sequence: CDR1 PRHDT, CDR2 FYEKMQ (reference sequence). The CDR3 is 16 amino acids. V trimming: 0 bases; J trimming: 8 bases; junction bases outside the gene matches: 5. The CDR3 spells CASSLGGTGGRYEQFF. The CDR3 DNA reads as TGTGCCAGCAGCTTAGGGGGGACAGGGGGCAGATATGAGCAGTTCTTC.

This clone came up a few times. V and J are TRBV7-9 and TRBJ1-2; 10 nucleotides match TRBD1. The CDR3 spans 15 residues. CDR1 and CDR2 (germline): SEHNR, FQNEAQ (reference sequence). The V segment lost 5 bases and the J segment 5 bases; nucleotides outside the gene matches: 8. The CDR3 sequence is CASSRSGTGVYGYTF. CDR3 DNA sequence: TGTGCCAGCAGCCGCTCCGGGACAGGGGTTTATGGCTACACCTTC.

V usage is TRBV7-2 and J usage is TRBJ2-1; 13 bases map to TRBD2. CDR3 length: 15 residues. V shed 4 bases and J 6 bases; nucleotides not matched to a gene: 3. From germline, CDR1 is SGHTA and CDR2 FQGNSA. The DNA of the CDR3 is TGTGCCAGCAGCTCACTAGCGGGGGGGCCCAATGAGCAGTTCTTC. As protein: CASSSLAGGPNEQFF.

The J gene is TRBJ2-5, the V gene TRBV7-9; D perhaps matches TRBD2 (6 bases). The ends were cut back, 4 bases at V and 2 bases at J, with 11 bases in the middle. The CDR3 is 14 amino acids. Germline CDR1 reads SEHNR; CDR2 reads FQNEAQ (reference sequence). CDR3 sequence reads: CASSSGGLQETQYF. In DNA form, the CDR3 reads TGTGCCAGCAGCTCCGGGGGTCTTCAAGAGACCCAGTACTTC.

This clone was counted a single time. The V and J genes are TRBV2 and TRBJ2-7; D may be TRBD2 (5 bases). The germline gives CDR1 SNHLY, CDR2 FYNNEI. The ends were cut back, 8 bases at V and 5 bases at J, with 19 bases in the middle. The CDR3 runs to 14 residues. This CDR3 reads CASLDSDSADEQYF. CDR3 DNA: TGTGCCAGCCTCGACTCCGATAGCGCGGACGAGCAGTACTTC.

The chain links TRBV9 to TRBJ1-6; the match to TRBD1 covers 9 bases. Germline-derived CDR1 and CDR2 are SGDLS and YYNGEE. The CDR3 length is 18 residues. After removal of 2 bases from V and 7 bases from J, the junction contained 13 bases not matched to a gene. The CDR3 DNA reads TGTGCCAGCAGCGTTTATGGACAGGGGCGGCTTGGGAATTCACCCCTCCACTTT. Translating gives CASSVYGQGRLGNSPLHF.

This chain links TRBV11-3 with TRBJ2-2, with 9 bases that match TRBD1. The CDR3 runs to 14 residues. Germline V gives CDR1 SGHNT, CDR2 YENEEA. Germline trimming cut 6 bases from V and 4 bases from J; bases unmatched to any gene: 3. This chain's CDR3 is CASRRDRATGELFF. CDR3 bases: TGTGCCAGCAGAAGGGACAGGGCCACCGGGGAGCTGTTTTTT.

The genes are TRBV9 and TRBJ1-1, with 9 bases that match TRBD1. CDR3 size: 15 residues. Germline lookup yields CDR1 SGDLS and CDR2 YYNGEE. J gave up 4 bases and V 4 bases, and 8 bases lay outside the gene matches. The CDR3 nucleotides read TGTGCCAGCAGCTCATACAGGGGGCGGCCCACTGAAGCTTTCTTT. Amino acids: CASSSYRGRPTEAFF. The full variable domain, in which reference TRBV9 and TRBJ1-1 provide the parts outside the CDR3, is DSGVTQTPKHLITATGQRVTLRCSPRSGDLSVYWYQQSLDQGLQFLIQYYNGEERAKGNILERFSAQQFPDLHSELNLSSLELGDSALYFCASSSYRGRPTEAFFGQGTRLTVV.

As DNA, the CDR3 is TGTGCCAGCACCCTCAGGGAATGGGACACTGAAGCTTTCTTT. Translated, it gives CASTLREWDTEAFF. The V and J genes are TRBV9 and TRBJ1-1; D might be TRBD1 (5 bases). The germline V gene has CDR1 SGDLS and CDR2 YYNGEE. V was cut by 6 bases and J by 3 bases, with 15 bases left in between. CDR3 length: 14 amino acids.

The V gene is TRBV4-3, the J gene TRBJ2-1, with 10 bases that match TRBD2. The CDR3 consists of 17 residues. The V gene end was trimmed by 0 bases and the J gene end by 1 base; junction bases not matched to a gene: 3. Germline lookup yields CDR1 LGHNA and CDR2 YSLEER. The CDR3: CASSQDTSGVSYNEQFF. In DNA, the CDR3 is TGCGCCAGCAGCCAAGATACTAGCGGGGTATCCTACAATGAGCAGTTCTTC.

The chain is built from TRBV9 and TRBJ1-2; D is uncertain. V shed 0 bases and J shed 4 bases, with 13 bases lying between them. Germline lookup yields CDR1 SGDLS and CDR2 YYNGEE. CDR3 length equals 15 residues. The CDR3 loop reads CASSVGAESSYGYTF. The CDR3 DNA is TGTGCCAGCAGCGTAGGTGCGGAATCGAGCTATGGCTACACCTTC.